The clone carrying this T cell receptor beta chain was seen a single time. Germline CDR1 reads KGHSH; CDR2 reads LQKENI. This CDR3 spans 15 amino acids. V dropped 3 bases and J dropped 5 bases, with 16 bases sitting between them. Specified treatment: roughly 20 received Ad26.COV2.S at low or high dose, single or two shots; a few received placebo; per-sample allocation not given. Each sample was drawn 63 days after the first injection (of vaccine or placebo). The data were obtained in a study of Ad26.COV2.S vaccination and SARS-CoV-2 variants. Study summary: Ad26.COV2.S, an intramuscular injection, was given once or twice 56 days apart.

Only in-frame clones appear in the TCRdb table, and some are missing; sequencing was by immunoSEQ multiplex PCR. This table has 350,000 to 550,000 clones, about 91% appearing once. This chain connects TRBV18 to TRBJ2-5; maybe TRBD2 (5 bases). This material consisted of peripheral blood, taken in a trial of Ad26.COV2.S vaccine versus placebo. This clonotype was obtained from a person between 18 and 59 years old who received the Ad26.COV2.S COVID-19 vaccine or a placebo. The CDR3: CASSPIMGPGETQYF. The DNA for the CDR3 is TGTGCCAGCTCACCTATAATGGGCCCGGGGGAGACCCAGTACTTC.